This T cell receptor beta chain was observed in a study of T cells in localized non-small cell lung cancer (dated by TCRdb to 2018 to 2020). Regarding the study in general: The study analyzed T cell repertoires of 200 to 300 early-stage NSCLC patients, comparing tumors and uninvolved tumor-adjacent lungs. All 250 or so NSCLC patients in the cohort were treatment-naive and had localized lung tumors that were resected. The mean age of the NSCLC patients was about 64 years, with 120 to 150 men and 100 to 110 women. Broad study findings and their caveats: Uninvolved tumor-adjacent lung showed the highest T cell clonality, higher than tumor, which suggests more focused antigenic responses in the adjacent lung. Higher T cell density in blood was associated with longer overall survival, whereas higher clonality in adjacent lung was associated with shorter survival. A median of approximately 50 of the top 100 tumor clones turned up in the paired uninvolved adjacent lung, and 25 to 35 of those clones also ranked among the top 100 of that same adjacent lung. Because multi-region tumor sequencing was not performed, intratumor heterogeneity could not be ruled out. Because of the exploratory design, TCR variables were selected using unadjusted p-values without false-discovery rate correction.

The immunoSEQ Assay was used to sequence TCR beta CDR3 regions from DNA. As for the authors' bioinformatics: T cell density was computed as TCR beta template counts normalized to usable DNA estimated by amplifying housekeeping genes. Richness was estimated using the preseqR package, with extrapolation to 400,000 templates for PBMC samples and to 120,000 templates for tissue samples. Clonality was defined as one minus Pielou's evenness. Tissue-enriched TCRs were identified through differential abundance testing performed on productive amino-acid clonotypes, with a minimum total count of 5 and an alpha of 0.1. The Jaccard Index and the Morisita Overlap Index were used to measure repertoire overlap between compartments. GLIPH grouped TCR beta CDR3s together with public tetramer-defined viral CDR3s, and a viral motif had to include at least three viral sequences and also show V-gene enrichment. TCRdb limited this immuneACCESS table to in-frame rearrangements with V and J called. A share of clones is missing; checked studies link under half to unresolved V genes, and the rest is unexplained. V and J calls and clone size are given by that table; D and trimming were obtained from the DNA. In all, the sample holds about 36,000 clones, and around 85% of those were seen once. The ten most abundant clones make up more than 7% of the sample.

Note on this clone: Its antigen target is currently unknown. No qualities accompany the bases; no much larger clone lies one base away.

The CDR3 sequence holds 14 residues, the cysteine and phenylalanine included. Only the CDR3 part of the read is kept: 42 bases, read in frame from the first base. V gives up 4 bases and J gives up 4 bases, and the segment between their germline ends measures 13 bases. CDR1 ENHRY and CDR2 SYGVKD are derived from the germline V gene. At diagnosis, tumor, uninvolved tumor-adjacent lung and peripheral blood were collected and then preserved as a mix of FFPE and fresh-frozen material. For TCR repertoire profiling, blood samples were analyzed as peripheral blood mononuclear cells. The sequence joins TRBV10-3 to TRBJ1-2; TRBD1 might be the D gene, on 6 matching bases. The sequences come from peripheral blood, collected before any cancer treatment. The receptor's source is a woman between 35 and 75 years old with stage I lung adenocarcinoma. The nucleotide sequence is TGTGCCATCAGTGGGGGGACAAGAGTCTATGGCTACACCTTC. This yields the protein CAISGGTRVYGYTF.